These T cell receptor beta chains were read from a single sample in a study of low-dose radiotherapy and immunotherapy resistance in tumors. TCRdb ran MiXCR on the reads and lists one entry per CDR3 protein. The sample has more than 90,000 distinct CDR3 sequences, around 21% seen once; the top ten hold about 4%. The material was PBMCs, obtained after low-dose radiotherapy plus immunotherapy. All receptors come from a male donor with prostate cancer. The CDR3 runs from the conserved cysteine through the conserved F or W. A D gene is named only where the DNA matches it firmly. Some rows mark clone size as missing; the rest say once, few, many or name a class of expanded clone.

clone size,J gene,V gene,CDR3 length,D gene,CDR3 DNA,CDR3 protein
.,TRBJ2-3,TRBV11-2,12,.,TGTGCCAGCAGCGCCCCCGGGACTTTGCAGTATTTT,CASSAPGTLQYF
.,TRBJ2-5,TRBV5-1,15,TRBD1,TGCGCCAGCAGCTGGAGAGGGGACAGGGAAGAGACCCAGTACTTC,CASSWRGDREETQYF
many,TRBJ2-5,TRBV3-1,11,.,TGTGCCAGCAGCCAAGACATGACCCAGTACTTC,CASSQDMTQYF
many,TRBJ1-1,TRBV19,14,.,TGTGCCAGTAGCTCCTTTGGGGGGAACACTGAAGCTTTCTTT,CASSSFGGNTEAFF
many,TRBJ2-3,TRBV2,16,TRBD2,TGTGCCAGCACGGGCCAGACTAGCGGGGTCGCAGATACGCAGTATTTT,CASTGQTSGVADTQYF
.,TRBJ2-7,TRBV29-1,16,TRBD2,TGCAGCGTTGAAGGGGAGGGAGCTCGGGGGAACTACGAGCAGTACTTC,CSVEGEGARGNYEQYF
many,TRBJ2-7,TRBV2,15,.,TGTGCCAGCAGTGATTGGGGGCTCACAACCTACGAGCAGTACTTC,CASSDWGLTTYEQYF
many,TRBJ2-3,TRBV6-2/TRBV6-3,15,TRBD2,TGTGCCAGCAGACTAGCGGGGGCCACTGGGGATACGCAGTATTTT,CASRLAGATGDTQYF
.,TRBJ1-3,TRBV4-2,15,.,TGTGCCAGCAGCCATGATGGACAGTCTGGAAACACCATATATTTT,CASSHDGQSGNTIYF
many,TRBJ1-5,TRBV12-5,15,.,TGTGCTAGTGGCAAAGGACAGCATAGCAATCAGCCCCAGCATTTT,CASGKGQHSNQPQHF
many,TRBJ1-2,TRBV6-5,14,.,TGTGCCAGCAGTTACGCAGGGGCGGACTATGGCTACACCTTC,CASSYAGADYGYTF
many,TRBJ1-1,TRBV5-1,14,TRBD1,TGCGCCAGCACGGCGACAGGGATGAACACTGAAGCTTTCTTT,CASTATGMNTEAFF
many,TRBJ1-6,TRBV10-2,15,TRBD1,TGCGCCAGCAACTCCGGGACAGGGGGCAATTCACCCCTCCACTTT,CASNSGTGGNSPLHF
many,TRBJ1-2,TRBV28,12,.,TGTGCCAGCAGTTCCGGGAGCTATGGCTACACCTTC,CASSSGSYGYTF
once,TRBJ2-3,TRBV20-1,12,.,TGCAGTGCTAGACTAGACCTAGATACGCAGTATTTT,CSARLDLDTQYF
many,TRBJ1-2,TRBV20-1,14,.,TGCAGTGCTAGAGATCGGGCAGTTAACTATGGCTACACCTTC,CSARDRAVNYGYTF
many,TRBJ2-1,TRBV20-1,14,TRBD2,TGCAGTGCTAGCTCTAGCGGGGGGTACAATGAGCAGTTCTTC,CSASSSGGYNEQFF
many,TRBJ1-4,TRBV19,14,.,TGTGCCAGTAGTAGTGGGATGAGGTATGAAAAACTGTTTTTT,CASSSGMRYEKLFF
many,TRBJ1-5,TRBV19,16,TRBD1,TGTGCCAGTAGTATACTGACAGGGGCGAGCAATCAGCCCCAGCATTTT,CASSILTGASNQPQHF
many,TRBJ1-5,TRBV9,16,.,TGTGCCAGCAGCCCCAACGAGGGGTCTTGGAATCAGCCCCAGCATTTT,CASSPNEGSWNQPQHF
many,TRBJ2-5,TRBV29-1,13,TRBD2,TGCAGCGCGGAGCGGGCCGGGGGGGAGACCCAGTACTTC,CSAERAGGETQYF
many,TRBJ2-3,TRBV11-3,14,.,TGTGCCAGCAGCCCCGGTATGGGCCTCGATACGCAGTATTTT,CASSPGMGLDTQYF
many,TRBJ2-3,TRBV5-1,15,TRBD2,TGCGCCAGCAGCTCTAGCGGGGGGGCCGGAGATACGCAGTATTTT,CASSSSGGAGDTQYF
.,TRBJ2-1,TRBV3-1,13,TRBD2,TGTGCCAGCAGCCAAGGCGGGGGGGGTGAGCAGTTCTTC,CASSQGGGGEQFF
many,TRBJ1-5,TRBV5-6,17,TRBD1,TGTGCCAGCAGCTTGTCCAGGGGGATTAATAGCAATCAGCCCCAGCATTTT,CASSLSRGINSNQPQHF
many,TRBJ2-1,TRBV6-5,16,TRBD2,TGTGCCAGCAGTCATATAAAGCGGGGGGTTTATCCTGAGCAGTTCTTC,CASSHIKRGVYPEQFF
once,TRBJ1-1,TRBV2,14,.,TGTGCCAGCAGTGGAGGCCACATGAACACTGAAGCTTTCTTT,CASSGGHMNTEAFF
.,TRBJ2-4,TRBV28,15,.,TGTGCCAGCAGCCGCGGGCAGATAGCCAAAAACATTCAGTACTTC,CASSRGQIAKNIQYF
.,TRBJ2-1,TRBV5-8,16,TRBD1,TGTGCCAGCAGCTCGGGACAGGGGCGCGGAGAACGTGAGCAGTTCTTC,CASSSGQGRGEREQFF
many,TRBJ2-7,TRBV5-6,13,.,TGTGCCAGCAGCTTTACTGGCTTCAACGAGCAGTACTTC,CASSFTGFNEQYF
many,TRBJ1-6,TRBV14,16,.,TGTGCCAGCAGCCAAGATCGGGGGGTGACGGGTTCACCCCTCCACTTT,CASSQDRGVTGSPLHF
few,TRBJ2-5,TRBV29-1,11,.,TGCAGCGCCTCGCCGGGAGAGACCCAGTACTTC,CSASPGETQYF
many,TRBJ1-1,TRBV6-2/TRBV6-3,13,.,TGTGCCAGCATCCCAAGCAGGGGCGCTGAAGCTTTCTTT,CASIPSRGAEAFF
many,TRBJ2-3,TRBV9,15,.,TGTGCCAGCAGCGTATATGGGGGGAGCACAGATACGCAGTATTTT,CASSVYGGSTDTQYF
many,TRBJ1-1,TRBV20-1,13,TRBD1,TGCAGTGCTAGCGGACAGGGATGGGGTGAAGCTTTCTTT,CSASGQGWGEAFF
many,TRBJ2-2,TRBV5-4,17,TRBD2,TGTGCCAGCAGCAGGACTAGCGGGGGGCCGCGTACCGGGGAGCTGTTTTTT,CASSRTSGGPRTGELFF
many,TRBJ2-5,TRBV5-1,15,.,TGCGCCAGCAGCTTGGTTCCCAGGGTAGGGGAGACCCAGTACTTC,CASSLVPRVGETQYF
many,TRBJ2-3,TRBV7-2,15,.,TGTGCCAGCAGCACCCCTTACAAAAGCACAGATACGCAGTATTTT,CASSTPYKSTDTQYF
.,TRBJ2-1,TRBV12-3/TRBV12-4,15,.,TGTGCCAGCAGCCTGCTTGGGGTACCCTACAATGAGCAGTTCTTC,CASSLLGVPYNEQFF
many,TRBJ2-1,TRBV6-2/TRBV6-3,15,TRBD2,TGTGCCAGCAGTGATGGACTAGAACCCTACAATGAGCAGTTCTTC,CASSDGLEPYNEQFF
many,TRBJ1-1,TRBV16,16,.,TGTGCCAGCAGCCAATCAACCTTTTCGGCTTTCACTGAAGCTTTCTTT,CASSQSTFSAFTEAFF
.,TRBJ2-1,TRBV5-4,15,.,TGTGCCAGCAGCCAGGACCCGCTCTGGAGCAATGAGCAGTTCTTC,CASSQDPLWSNEQFF